The 14 T cell receptor beta chains listed next were all sequenced from one sample in a study of blood T cell repertoires in COVID-19 (dated by TCRdb to 2018 to 2021). The receptor library was made with the immunoSEQ multiplex PCR assay. As stored in TCRdb, this immuneACCESS dataset retains in-frame rearrangements with V and J assigned. A fraction of the clones does not appear; measured against another copy, unresolved V genes explain less than half of the discrepancy, and the remainder lacks a known reason. Counted in this sample were about 24,000 clones; 75% to 85% of them appeared once. Less than 2.5% of the sample lies in the top ten. The sample consisted of peripheral blood. These TCRs come from a woman between 70 and 85 years old with COVID-19, enrolled during active disease.

This rearrangement joins TRBV7-2 to TRBJ2-3; D gene uncertain. V dropped 0 bases and J dropped 0 bases, with 4 bases sitting between them. The CDR3 consists of 14 residues. CDR1 SGHTA and CDR2 FQGNSA come from the germline V gene. Here the CDR3 reads CASSLARSTDTQYF. CDR3 bases: TGTGCCAGCAGCTTAGCTCGTAGCACAGATACGCAGTATTTT.

This chain uses TRBV19 with TRBJ1-1; perhaps TRBD1 as D (6 bases). V shed 7 bases and J shed 1 base, with 10 bases lying between them. From germline, CDR1 is LNHDA and CDR2 SQIVND (reference sequence). The CDR3 loop spans 13 amino acids. The DNA of the CDR3 is TGTGCCAGTACCGGACAGAAGAACACTGAAGCTTTCTTT. Residues: CASTGQKNTEAFF.

The CDR3: CASRQDRSPSGELFF. The CDR3 DNA reads as TGTGCCAGTAGGCAGGACAGGTCTCCGTCCGGGGAGCTGTTTTTT. J is TRBJ2-2 and V is TRBV19, with 7 bases identical to TRBD1. This CDR3 comprises 15 residues. The V gene end was trimmed by 6 bases and the J gene end by 6 bases; junction bases not matched to a gene: 10. CDR1 is LNHDA and CDR2 is SQIVND in the germline V gene (reference sequence).

This sequence joins TRBV11-3 and TRBJ1-1, with D tentatively TRBD1 (5 bases). This CDR3 is built from 14 residues. Trimming took 2 bases from V and 2 from J, leaving 9 bases between them. The germline V gene has CDR1 SGHNT and CDR2 YENEEA. In DNA form, the CDR3 reads TGTGCCAGCAGCTTATGGCAGGGAAACACTGAAGCTTTCTTT. This translates into CASSLWQGNTEAFF.

This chain uses TRBV27 with TRBJ2-2; TRBD1 agrees at 9 bases. The CDR3 is 14 residues long. Germline trimming cut 8 bases from V and 2 bases from J; bases unmatched to any gene: 3. From germline, CDR1 is MNHEY and CDR2 SMNVEV (reference sequence). The CDR3 loop reads CASRDRANTGELFF. CDR3 sequence (DNA): TGTGCCAGCCGGGACAGGGCCAACACCGGGGAGCTGTTTTTT.

V usage is TRBV28 and J usage is TRBJ2-5; 7 positions match TRBD1. The CDR3 has 15 residues. Germline trimming cut 3 bases from V and 5 bases from J; bases unmatched to any gene: 9. CDR1 MDHEN and CDR2 SYDVKM come from the germline V gene. CDR3 loop: CASSLPIGRGETQYF. DNA of the CDR3: TGTGCCAGCAGTTTGCCTATCGGCAGGGGGGAGACCCAGTACTTC.

CDR3 residues: CASSHTSGSGNEQFF. In nucleotides, the CDR3 is TGTGCCAGCAGCCATACTAGCGGGAGTGGCAATGAGCAGTTCTTC. The chain combines TRBV4-2 with TRBJ2-1, with 11 bases identical to TRBD2. The V gene's germline CDR1 is LGHNA and CDR2 YNFKEQ. With V trimmed by 3 bases and J by 6 bases, 4 bases remained unmatched. The CDR3 extends over 15 amino acids.

The rearrangement uses TRBV2 and TRBJ2-1; TRBD2 matches 11 bases. Per the germline V gene, CDR1 is SNHLY and CDR2 is FYNNEI. This CDR3 contains 17 residues. V was pared by 7 bases and J by 5 bases, with 13 bases of the junction left unmatched. CDR3 bases: TGTGCCAGCAACTTTCTTCCGGGACTAGCGGCGGACAATGAGCAGTTCTTC. It encodes CASNFLPGLAADNEQFF.

The CDR3 DNA follows: TGCGCCAGCAGTGATTTAGCGGGAGTCCCTATGGCCTACGAGCAGTACGTC. Its protein is CASSDLAGVPMAYEQYV. This rearrangement joins TRBV10-1 to TRBJ2-7, with 9 bases aligning to TRBD2. Germline V gene data show CDR1 as WNHNN and CDR2 as SYGVQD (reference sequence). The V segment lost 3 bases and the J segment 2 bases; nucleotides outside the gene matches: 11. The CDR3 loop spans 17 amino acids.

This clone has only one observation. J is TRBJ2-3 and V is TRBV7-2; the match to TRBD2 covers 7 bases. The J segment lost 4 bases and the V segment lost 8 bases, leaving 0 bases of the junction unmatched. Germline V CDR1 and CDR2: SGHTA, FQGNSA. This CDR3 contains 11 residues. The DNA of the CDR3 is TGTGCCAGCGGGGGGGCAGATACGCAGTATTTT. It codes for CASGGADTQYF.

This sequence joins TRBV9 and TRBJ1-1; D is perhaps TRBD1 (6 bases). The germline CDR1 and CDR2 sequences are SGDLS and YYNGEE. The V gene lost 0 bases and the J gene lost 4 bases, with 10 bases spanning the gap. The CDR3 totals 14 residues. The CDR3 loop is CASSVGNRVTEAFF. The CDR3 DNA reads TGTGCCAGCAGCGTAGGTAACAGGGTCACTGAAGCTTTCTTT.

The chain links TRBV5-1 to TRBJ1-5; D is perhaps TRBD1 (5 bases). The V end was cut by 1 base, the J end by 0 bases, with 8 bases between. The CDR3 is 15 amino acids. Germline V gene sequence: CDR1 SGHRS, CDR2 YFSETQ. CDR3 nucleotide sequence: TGCGCCAGCAGCTTGACAGGAGATAGCAATCAGCCCCAGCATTTT. Translating gives CASSLTGDSNQPQHF.

This clone was seen just once. V usage is TRBV15 and J usage is TRBJ2-1; D gene ambiguous. Germline CDR1 LNHNV, CDR2 YYDKDF (reference sequence). The germline V and J ends were trimmed by 2 bases and 9 bases, with 8 bases remaining between them. The CDR3 totals 12 residues. The CDR3 spells CATSRHQAEQFF. Written as DNA, the CDR3 is TGTGCCACCAGCAGACACCAGGCTGAGCAGTTCTTC.

As regards this clone: An end of the junction does not agree with germline; a read error may underlie this. At the DNA level, this CDR3 is encoded by other sequences in the same sample as well. The CDR3 is CASSQAQGIGGYTF. The CDR3 DNA sequence: TGCGCCAGTAGCCAAGCCCAGGGGATCGGCGGCTACACCTTC. This chain links TRBV4-3 with TRBJ1-2; weak D call: TRBD1 (6 bases). The CDR3 extends over 14 amino acids. Per germline, CDR1 LGHNA and CDR2 YSLEER.